This entry concerns a single T cell receptor (beta chain). Its target is not known. Unique molecular identifier tags were affixed to discrete cDNA molecules. TCRdb re-analysed the 5' RACE reads in MiXCR, keeping a single row per CDR3 protein. The sample has over 95,000 distinct CDR3 sequences, roughly 17% seen once. The data were taken from a study of early T cells in non-severe SARS-CoV-2 infection. Overall study context: The study sequenced bulk RNA from unsorted whole blood, with chains unpaired. General observations from the study: VDJdb matching, biased toward anti-spike CD8 responses, missed private and CD4 specificities.

Trimming took 8 bases from V and 9 from J, leaving 23 bases between them. Germline-derived CDR1 and CDR2 are MNHEY and SVGEGT. The CDR3 has 14 residues. The chain recombines TRBV6-2 or TRBV6-3 with TRBJ2-7, with D possibly being TRBD1 or TRBD2 (5 bases each). Sequencing was carried out using whole blood. The receptor was isolated from an adult who was a healthcare worker with PCR-confirmed SARS-CoV-2 infection or an uninfected control (not recorded which). The CDR3 DNA follows: TGTGCCAGCGCTGTGGGGACCTTTGGATGGCGGCAGTACTTC. This sequence encodes CASAVGTFGWRQYF.